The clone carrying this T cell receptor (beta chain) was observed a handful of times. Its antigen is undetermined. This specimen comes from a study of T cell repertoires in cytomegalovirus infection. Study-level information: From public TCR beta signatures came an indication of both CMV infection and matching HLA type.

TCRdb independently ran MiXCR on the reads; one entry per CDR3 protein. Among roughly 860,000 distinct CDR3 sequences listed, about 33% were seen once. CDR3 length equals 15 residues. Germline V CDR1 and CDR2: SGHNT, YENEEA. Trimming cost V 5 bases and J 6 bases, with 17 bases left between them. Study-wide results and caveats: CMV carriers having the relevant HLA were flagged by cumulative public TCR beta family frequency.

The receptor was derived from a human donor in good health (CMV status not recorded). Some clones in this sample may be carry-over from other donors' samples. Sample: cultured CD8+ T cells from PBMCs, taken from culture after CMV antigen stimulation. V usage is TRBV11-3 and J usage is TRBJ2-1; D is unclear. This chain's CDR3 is CASSPGDSSGNEQFF. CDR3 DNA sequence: TGTGCCAGCAGCCCAGGTGACTCCTCCGGCAATGAGCAGTTCTTC.